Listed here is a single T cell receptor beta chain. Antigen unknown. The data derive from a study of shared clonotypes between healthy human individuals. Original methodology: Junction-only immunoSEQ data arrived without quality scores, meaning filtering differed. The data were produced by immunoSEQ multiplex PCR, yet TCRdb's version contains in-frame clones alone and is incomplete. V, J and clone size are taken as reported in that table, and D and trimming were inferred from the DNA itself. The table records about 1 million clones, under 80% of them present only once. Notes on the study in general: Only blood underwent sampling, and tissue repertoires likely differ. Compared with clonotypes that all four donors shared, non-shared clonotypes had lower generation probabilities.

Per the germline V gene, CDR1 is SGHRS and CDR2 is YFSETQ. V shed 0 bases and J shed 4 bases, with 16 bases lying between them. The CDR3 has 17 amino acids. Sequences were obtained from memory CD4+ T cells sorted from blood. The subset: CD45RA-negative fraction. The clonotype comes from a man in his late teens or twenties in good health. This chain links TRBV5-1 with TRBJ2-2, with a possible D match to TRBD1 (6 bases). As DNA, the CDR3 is TGCGCCAGCAGCTTGGCCCCGGACAGCAGAGGCACCGGGGAGCTGTTTTTT. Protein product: CASSLAPDSRGTGELFF.